The sequence of this T cell receptor (beta chain) was determined in a study of blood T cell repertoires in COVID-19 (dated by TCRdb to about 2020). Notes on the research overall: Collaborator samples came from the United States, Italy and Spain and covered acute and convalescent phases of COVID-19. Nearly every sample came with metadata listing a de-identified subject ID, COVID-19 status, age in years and sex. The dataset comprised deeply sampled blood TCRbeta repertoires from subjects exposed to, actively infected with, or recovered from COVID-19. The repertoires were released in a freely available public database intended as a resource for research on the immune response to SARS-CoV-2. The samples were drawn from two sources: the first 160 participants of the ongoing ImmuneRACE study, and approximately 1,300 subjects contributed by 6 global collaborators. Where available, HLA class I and class II types were obtained from metadata supplied by the sample provider rather than from assay-based typing. The prospective study material was composed of cDNA or gDNA derived from T cells, B-cell-depleted T cells, or PBMCs.

One collaborating source in Seattle enrolled patients while the patients were actively infected and followed the patients over time throughout the course of disease. Each collaborating institution followed its own protocols to collect whole blood in K2EDTA tubes. For TCRbeta analysis, collaborator samples were shipped as frozen whole blood, as isolated PBMCs, or as DNA extracted from either sample type. The CDR3, from cysteine to phenylalanine, totals 17 residues. The only DNA kept is the CDR3, 51 bases in frame from the first base. Sequences MGHRA (CDR1) and YSYEKL (CDR2) are obtained from the germline V gene. V drops 3 bases and J drops 6 bases, leaving 20 bases in between. The immunoSEQ Assay, a bias-controlled multiplex PCR, was used to amplify TCRbeta CDR3 regions from genomic DNA. The authors' pipeline ran thus. Within the assay, amplification of reference gene primers was used to estimate how many nucleated cells each sample contained. To quantify the absolute abundance of each unique TCRbeta CDR3 rearrangement, sequence reads were collapsed and filtered. For each sample, productive Simpson clonality was calculated by taking the square root of Simpson's diversity index across productive rearrangements. TCRdb obtained this table from immuneACCESS and retained in-frame rearrangements with V and J assigned. These tables miss some clones; where compared with another copy, unresolved V genes account for less than half of the shortfall, and the remainder is unexplained. The V and J calls and clone size come from that table; D and trimming were worked out from the DNA. The sample table lists roughly 150,000 clones, approximately 79% of them with a count of one. 7.5% to 8.5% of the sample comes from the top ten.

Beyond this particular receptor, the publication reports: How much clinical and demographic metadata was included differed by source and by participant, and the metadata was provided uncurated.

Details on this clone: The antigen this receptor binds is unknown. One base away there is no much larger clone; base qualities are not given.

Specimen: peripheral blood. The clonotype was recovered from a woman in her fifties or sixties with COVID-19, enrolled during active disease. The chain is assembled from TRBV4-1 and TRBJ1-4; the D gene is perhaps TRBD1, on 5 matching bases. The nucleotide sequence is TGCGCCAGCAGCCATTACTTCCCAGACAGACTAGATGAAAAACTGTTTTTT. Translated, it reads CASSHYFPDRLDEKLFF.